Shown below are 5 T cell receptor beta chains from a single sample sequenced in a study of metastatic and nonmetastatic thyroid tumors. Before thyroid surgery, none of the patients had received any treatment. TCRdb re-clonotyped the PCR reads through MiXCR. The sample shows 17,000 or so clones, about 25% of them seen only once. Source material: adjacent normal tissue. The receptors derive from a female donor with papillary thyroid cancer or a benign thyroid nodule (not recorded which). Some clones in this sample may be carry-over from other donors' samples.

This clone is termed medium-sized. The chain couples TRBV6-5 to TRBJ2-7; D uncertain. Germline V gene lookup returns CDR1 MNHEY and CDR2 SVGAGI. The CDR3 length is 18 residues. V was shortened by 6 bases and J by 2 bases, with 26 bases between the two germline ends. The CDR3 here is CASSPTSRAPPQPYEQYF. CDR3 nucleotide sequence: TGTGCCAGCAGCCCTACTTCTAGGGCCCCACCGCAACCCTACGAGCAGTACTTC.

The chain uses TRBV11-1 and TRBJ2-1; 8 bases are shared with TRBD1. CDR1 and CDR2 (germline): SGHAT, FQDESV (reference sequence). The CDR3 totals 15 residues. Germline trimming cut 5 bases from V and 8 bases from J; bases unmatched to any gene: 11. The CDR3 sequence is CASSRRGQGNYEQFF. For the CDR3, the DNA is TGTGCCAGCAGCCGCCGAGGACAGGGCAACTATGAGCAGTTCTTC.

CDR3 nucleotides: TGTGCCTGGAACCGCCGCGGGACAGGGGGCTCTGGCTACACCTTC. It codes for CAWNRRGTGGSGYTF. The chain is built from TRBV30 and TRBJ1-2; 12 bases align to TRBD1. Per germline, CDR1 GTSNPN and CDR2 SVGIG (reference sequence). The CDR3 is made up of 15 amino acids. V trimming: 4 bases; J trimming: 7 bases; junction bases outside the gene matches: 10.

At least ten counts were recorded for this clone. The genes are TRBV19 and TRBJ1-5, with 8 bases lining up with TRBD1. The ends lost 9 bases at V and 1 base at J; junction bases unmatched: 11. There are 16 residues in the CDR3. Per germline, CDR1 LNHDA and CDR2 SQIVND (reference sequence). This CDR3 reads CASSTGGYTSNQPQHF. The CDR3 DNA follows: TGTGCCAGCTCCACAGGGGGGTATACGAGCAATCAGCCCCAGCATTTT.

V usage is TRBV20-1 and J usage is TRBJ1-2; no reliable D call. V lost 5 bases and J lost 1, with 8 bases in between. CDR1 is DFQATT, CDR2 SNEGSKA, per germline (reference sequence). This CDR3 is built from 12 residues. The CDR3 is CSADGVNYGYTF. The CDR3 nucleotides read TGCAGTGCTGACGGGGTTAACTATGGCTACACCTTC.